The 7 T cell receptor beta chains below all came from one sample that was sequenced in a study of T-cell memory formation after mild COVID-19. TCRdb passed the 5' RACE reads through MiXCR, listing each CDR3 protein once. The data hold 250,000 to 300,000 distinct CDR3 sequences, with 15% to 20% observed a single time. Sequenced sample: PBMCs or a T cell subset sorted from them (not recorded which). Every receptor here comes from a man aged 18 to 30 who had mild COVID-19 (a few samples of this study predate the infection). Cell type and time point are not known.

This clonotype was observed a few times. CDR3 coding DNA: TGTGCCAGCAGCCCAACCCGGGGGGTTTGGACACCCCTCCACTTT. Amino acid sequence: CASSPTRGVWTPLHF. The V call is TRBV12-3 or TRBV12-4, the J call TRBJ1-6, with D maybe TRBD1 (5 bases). The CDR3 has 15 amino acids. V shed 6 bases and J shed 11 bases, with 20 bases lying between them.

This clonotype was seen repeatedly, ten times or more. The chain couples TRBV7-9 to TRBJ2-7, with 9 bases that match TRBD1. CDR1 is SEHNR and CDR2 is FQNEAQ in the germline V gene (reference sequence). This CDR3 contains 15 residues. The J segment lost 3 bases and the V segment lost 5 bases, leaving 8 bases of the junction unmatched. The CDR3 nucleotides read TGTGCCAGCAGCCTGGGACAGGGAAACCGCTACGAGCAGTACGTC. Amino acids: CASSLGQGNRYEQYV.

The chain is built from TRBV7-2 and TRBJ2-5; 7 nucleotides agree with TRBD2. The CDR3 contains 15 residues. Germline V CDR1 and CDR2: SGHTA, FQGNSA. With 5 bases clipped from V and 1 base from J, the junction kept 7 bases outside the gene matches. The CDR3: CASSRNGGTQETQYF. CDR3 DNA: TGTGCCAGCAGCCGGAACGGGGGGACCCAAGAGACCCAGTACTTC.

This rearrangement joins TRBV9 to TRBJ2-2, with TRBD1 as a possible D gene (5 bases). V was pared by 4 bases and J by 4 bases, with 14 bases between. Germline CDR1 is SGDLS and CDR2 is YYNGEE. The CDR3 has 15 residues. The CDR3 loop is CASSPVRDVTGELFF. Written as DNA, the CDR3 is TGTGCCAGCAGCCCTGTCAGGGATGTCACCGGGGAGCTGTTTTTT.

This clonotype turned up a few times. The CDR3 is CASSQDWRGAGTGELFF. The CDR3 DNA sequence: TGTGCCAGCAGCCAAGATTGGAGGGGCGCGGGCACCGGGGAGCTGTTTTTT. The V gene is TRBV4-2, the J gene TRBJ2-2; tentatively, D is TRBD2 (6 bases). CDR3 length: 17 residues. Per germline, CDR1 LGHNA and CDR2 YNFKEQ. Trimming took off 0 bases at V and 4 bases at J, with 15 bases between the two ends.

This clonotype was picked up a small number of times. The chain uses TRBV3-1 and TRBJ2-1; TRBD1 is a possible D gene (6 bases). V lost 3 bases and J 4 bases, leaving 10 bases between the germline ends. The CDR3 consists of 14 residues. In germline, CDR1 is LGHDT, CDR2 YNNKEL (reference sequence). Here the CDR3 reads CASSQAGEYNEQFF. In DNA form, the CDR3 reads TGTGCCAGCAGCCAGGCAGGGGAATACAATGAGCAGTTCTTC.

This clonotype came up many times. The gene calls are TRBV2 and TRBJ1-4; 8 nucleotides agree with TRBD1. The germline gives CDR1 SNHLY, CDR2 FYNNEI. This CDR3 comprises 15 residues. After removal of 5 bases from V and 5 bases from J, the junction contained 7 bases not matched to a gene. The CDR3 sequence: CASSSWTGTNEKLFF. Here the CDR3 DNA reads TGTGCCAGCAGTAGTTGGACAGGGACCAATGAAAAACTGTTTTTT.